These T cell receptor beta chains were read from a single sample in a study of OX40 agonist ivuxolimab in advanced cancers. Produced via immunoSEQ multiplex PCR; TCRdb's table is partial and in-frame only. The sample shows under 85,000 clones, just over 85% of them seen only once. Sequences were derived from CD4+ or CD8+ T cells sorted from blood, sampled in a trial of the OX40 agonist ivuxolimab. The source is an adult with an advanced solid tumor such as melanoma, head and neck, liver or kidney cancer. The CDR3 runs from the conserved cysteine through the conserved F or W. The D gene is left open where the match is weak. For some rows the clone size is stated as once, few or many, or as a class when expanded; others skip it.

-	TRBV28	-	TRBJ2-2	TGTGCCAGCAGTTTACTTTGGTGGAACACCGGGGAGCTGTTTTTT	CASSLLWWNTGELFF
-	TRBV5-5	-	TRBJ1-2	TGTGCCAGCAGCTCAGAGGTCGGCAGGGTCTATGGCTACACCTTC	CASSSEVGRVYGYTF
-	TRBV7-6	TRBD2	TRBJ2-2	TGTGCCAGCAGCCAACACACTAGCGCCAGCGGCACCGGGGAGCTGTTTTTT	CASSQHTSASGTGELFF
-	TRBV20-1	-	TRBJ2-1	TGCAGTGCTAGAGATCTGCGGGAGCAGTTCTTC	CSARDLREQFF
-	TRBV5-4	-	TRBJ2-5	TGTGCCAGCAGCTTGGCAGGGGGGGGTGGCCAAGAGACCCAGTACTTC	CASSLAGGGGQETQYF
-	TRBV7-2	TRBD2	TRBJ2-7	TGTGCCAGCAGCTTAGCCCTAGCGGACGAGCAGTACTTC	CASSLALADEQYF
-	TRBV18	-	TRBJ2-1	TGTGCCAGCTCCCCCAATCCCACCTACAATGAGCAGTTCTTC	CASSPNPTYNEQFF
-	TRBV6-5	-	TRBJ2-7	TGTGCCAGCAGTCGACTACAGTCCTACGAGCAGTACTTC	CASSRLQSYEQYF
-	TRBV7-9	-	TRBJ2-1	TGTGCCAGCAGCTTAGACGGAAACAATGAGCAGTTCTTC	CASSLDGNNEQFF
-	TRBV6-6	-	TRBJ1-1	TGTGCCAGCAGCCCCGATATAGGTAGGCGTACTGAAGCTTTCTTT	CASSPDIGRRTEAFF
-	TRBV5-4	-	TRBJ1-4	TGTGCCAGCAGCCCCGAGAGAAATGAAAAACTGTTTTTT	CASSPERNEKLFF
-	TRBV7-3	-	TRBJ1-1	TGTGCCAGCAGCTTAAATACAGGAAGAAACACTGAAGCTTTCTTT	CASSLNTGRNTEAFF
-	TRBV19	TRBD2	TRBJ2-1	TGTGCCAGTAGTATAGTTTTGGCGAGCGGGAGATCTGAGCAGTTCTTC	CASSIVLASGRSEQFF
-	TRBV6-4	-	TRBJ2-3	TGTGCCAGCAGTATAAGCGGGACAGATACGCAGTATTTT	CASSISGTDTQYF
-	TRBV27	TRBD2	TRBJ2-1	TGTGCCAGCAGTTTATTGGGAGCGGGAGGGCTCGGTGAGCAGTTCTTC	CASSLLGAGGLGEQFF
-	TRBV7-6	-	TRBJ2-5	TGTGCCAGCAGTCAGGGGGAGGGGGAGACCCAGTACTTC	CASSQGEGETQYF
-	TRBV28	-	TRBJ1-5	TGTGCCAGCGCCTCTGACAGTGGGGGTTACAATCAGCCCCAGCATTTT	CASASDSGGYNQPQHF
-	TRBV28	TRBD2	TRBJ2-1	TGTGCCAGCAGCGGCCTGAGCGGGAGGTCCTCTGATCGCCCCTACAATGAGCAGTTCTTC	CASSGLSGRSSDRPYNEQFF
-	TRBV18	TRBD1	TRBJ2-5	TGTGCCAGCTCACTCCAGACAGGGGGCGAGGGGGAGACCCAGTACTTC	CASSLQTGGEGETQYF
-	TRBV2	-	TRBJ1-2	TGTGCCAGCAGTATACTCCTACAGGGAGCTGGTGGCTACACCTTC	CASSILLQGAGGYTF
-	TRBV5-1	-	TRBJ2-1	TGCGCCAGCAGCGAAATAGCGGATTTCTACAATGAGCAGTTCTTC	CASSEIADFYNEQFF
-	TRBV29-1	-	TRBJ1-4	TGCAGCGTCCTCGGTACAACTAATGAAAAACTGTTTTTT	CSVLGTTNEKLFF
-	TRBV10-2	TRBD2	TRBJ2-3	TGCGCCAGCAGGGTAGCGGGAGGGCCCGGAGATACGCAGTATTTT	CASRVAGGPGDTQYF
-	TRBV29-1	-	TRBJ2-3	TGCAGCGTTGGACCACCCACAGATACGCAGTATTTT	CSVGPPTDTQYF
once	TRBV7-9	-	TRBJ2-3	TGTGCCAGCAGCCCCCGACAGGCACCCACAGCAACGCAGTATTTT	CASSPRQAPTATQYF
-	TRBV19	TRBD1	TRBJ2-2	TGTGCCAGTACTTTGTATGCAGGGGGCACGAACACCGGGGAGCTGTTTTTT	CASTLYAGGTNTGELFF
-	TRBV28	TRBD2	TRBJ2-3	TGTGCCAGCAGTTTGAGGGGAGCTAGCGGGAGCACAGATACGCAGTATTTT	CASSLRGASGSTDTQYF